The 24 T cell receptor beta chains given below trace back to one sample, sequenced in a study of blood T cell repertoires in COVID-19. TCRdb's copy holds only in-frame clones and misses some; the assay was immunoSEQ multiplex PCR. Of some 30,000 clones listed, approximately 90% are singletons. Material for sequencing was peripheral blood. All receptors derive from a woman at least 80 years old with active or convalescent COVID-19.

The CDR3 nucleotides read TGTGCCAGCAGCCGGACAGCTGATAATTCACCCCTCCACTTT. Encoded protein: CASSRTADNSPLHF. The chain couples TRBV7-9 to TRBJ1-6; TRBD1 might be the D (6 bases). Germline V gives CDR1 SEHNR, CDR2 FQNEAQ (reference sequence). The V end lost 5 bases, the J end lost 5 bases, and 10 bases lay between the germline ends. The CDR3 contains 14 residues.

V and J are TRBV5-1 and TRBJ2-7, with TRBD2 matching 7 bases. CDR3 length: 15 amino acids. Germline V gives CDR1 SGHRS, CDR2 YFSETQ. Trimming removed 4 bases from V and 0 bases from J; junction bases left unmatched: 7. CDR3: CASSISGTNSYEQYF. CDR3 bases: TGCGCCAGCAGCATCTCCGGGACTAACTCCTACGAGCAGTACTTC.

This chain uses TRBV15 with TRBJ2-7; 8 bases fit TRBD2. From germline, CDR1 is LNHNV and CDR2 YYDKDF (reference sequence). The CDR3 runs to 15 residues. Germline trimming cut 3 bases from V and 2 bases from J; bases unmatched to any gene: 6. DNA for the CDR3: TGTGCCACCAGCAGGGTCCGGGAGGGTACCTACGAGCAGTACTTC. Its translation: CATSRVREGTYEQYF.

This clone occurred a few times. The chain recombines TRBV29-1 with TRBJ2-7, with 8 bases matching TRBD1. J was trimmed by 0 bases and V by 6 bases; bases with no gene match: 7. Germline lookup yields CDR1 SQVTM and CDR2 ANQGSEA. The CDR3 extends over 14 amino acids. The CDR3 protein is CSVVRTGSSYEQYF. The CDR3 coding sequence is TGCAGCGTCGTCAGGACAGGGAGCTCCTACGAGCAGTACTTC.

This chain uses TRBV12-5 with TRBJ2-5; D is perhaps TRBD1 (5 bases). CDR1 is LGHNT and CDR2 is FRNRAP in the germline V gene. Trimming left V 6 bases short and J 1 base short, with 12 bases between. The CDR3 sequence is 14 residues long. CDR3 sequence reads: CASGQGDAQETQYF. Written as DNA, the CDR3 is TGTGCTAGTGGGCAGGGCGATGCCCAAGAGACCCAGTACTTC.

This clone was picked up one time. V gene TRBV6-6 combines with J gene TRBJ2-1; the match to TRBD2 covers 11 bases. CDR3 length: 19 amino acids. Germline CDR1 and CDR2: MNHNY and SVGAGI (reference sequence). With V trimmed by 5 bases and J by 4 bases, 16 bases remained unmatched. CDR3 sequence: CASSPGLAGGKVPYNEQFF. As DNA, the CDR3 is TGTGCCAGCAGTCCAGGGCTAGCGGGGGGCAAGGTACCTTACAATGAGCAGTTCTTC.

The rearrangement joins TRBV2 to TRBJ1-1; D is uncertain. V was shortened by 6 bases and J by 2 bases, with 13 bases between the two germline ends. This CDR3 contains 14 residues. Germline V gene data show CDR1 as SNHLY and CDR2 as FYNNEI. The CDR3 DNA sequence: TGTGCCAGCAGGGCGAGGAGCTCCAACACTGAAGCTTTCTTT. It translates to CASRARSSNTEAFF.

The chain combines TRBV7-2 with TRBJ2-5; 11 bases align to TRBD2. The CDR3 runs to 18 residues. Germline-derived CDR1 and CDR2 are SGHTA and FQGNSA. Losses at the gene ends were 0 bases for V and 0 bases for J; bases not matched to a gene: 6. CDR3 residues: CASSLARLAGGYQETQYF. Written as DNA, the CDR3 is TGTGCCAGCAGCTTAGCACGGCTAGCGGGGGGCTACCAAGAGACCCAGTACTTC. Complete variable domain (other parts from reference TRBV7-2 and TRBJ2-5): GAGVSQSPSNKVTEKGKDVELRCDPISGHTALYWYRQSLGQGLEFLIYFQGNSAPDKSGLPSDRFSAERTGGSVSTLTIQRTQQEDSAVYLCASSLARLAGGYQETQYFGPGTRLLVL.

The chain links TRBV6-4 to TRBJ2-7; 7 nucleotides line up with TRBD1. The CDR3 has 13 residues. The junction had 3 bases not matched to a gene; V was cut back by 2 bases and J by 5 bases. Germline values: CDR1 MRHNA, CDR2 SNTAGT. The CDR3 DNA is TGTGCCAGCAGTGACATACAGGGGAACGAGCAGTACTTC. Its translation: CASSDIQGNEQYF.

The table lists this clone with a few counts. This CDR3 is CASSPGTGLGYEQYF. CDR3 DNA sequence: TGTGCCAGCAGCCCGGGGACAGGGTTAGGCTACGAGCAGTACTTC. This chain joins TRBV14 and TRBJ2-7; TRBD1 matches 9 bases. Germline loops: CDR1 SGHDN, CDR2 FVKESK. Losses at the gene ends were 4 bases for V and 3 bases for J; bases not matched to a gene: 7. The CDR3 consists of 15 residues.

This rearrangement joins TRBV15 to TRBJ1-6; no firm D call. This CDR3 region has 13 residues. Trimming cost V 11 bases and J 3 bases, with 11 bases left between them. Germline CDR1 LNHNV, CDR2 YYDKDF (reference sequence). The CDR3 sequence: CAAGGDYNSPLHF. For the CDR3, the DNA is TGTGCCGCGGGCGGGGACTATAATTCACCCCTCCACTTT.

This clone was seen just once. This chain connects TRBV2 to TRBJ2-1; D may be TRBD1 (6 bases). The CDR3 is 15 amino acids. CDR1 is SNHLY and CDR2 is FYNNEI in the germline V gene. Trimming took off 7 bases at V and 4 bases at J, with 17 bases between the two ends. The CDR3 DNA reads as TGTGCCAGCATGAGACCGGGACATCCTTACAATGAGCAGTTCTTC. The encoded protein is CASMRPGHPYNEQFF. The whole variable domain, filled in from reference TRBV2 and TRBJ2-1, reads EPEVTQTPSHQVTQMGQEVILRCVPISNHLYFYWYRQILGQKVEFLVSFYNNEISEKSEIFDDQFSVERPDGSNFTLKIRSTKLEDSAMYFCASMRPGHPYNEQFFGPGTRLTVL.

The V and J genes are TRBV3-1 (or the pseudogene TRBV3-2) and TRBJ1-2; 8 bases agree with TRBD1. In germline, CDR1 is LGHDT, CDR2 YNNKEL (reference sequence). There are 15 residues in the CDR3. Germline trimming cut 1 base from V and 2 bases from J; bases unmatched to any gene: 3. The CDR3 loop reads CASSQGTGNNYGYTF. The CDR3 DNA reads TGTGCCAGCAGCCAAGGGACAGGGAACAACTATGGCTACACCTTC.

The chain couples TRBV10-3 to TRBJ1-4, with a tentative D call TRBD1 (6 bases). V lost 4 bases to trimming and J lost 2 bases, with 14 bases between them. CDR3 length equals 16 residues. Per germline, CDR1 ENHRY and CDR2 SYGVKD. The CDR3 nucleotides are TGTGCCATCAGTGGTAGCGGGGGGCTGACTAATGAAAAACTGTTTTTT. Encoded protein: CAISGSGGLTNEKLFF.

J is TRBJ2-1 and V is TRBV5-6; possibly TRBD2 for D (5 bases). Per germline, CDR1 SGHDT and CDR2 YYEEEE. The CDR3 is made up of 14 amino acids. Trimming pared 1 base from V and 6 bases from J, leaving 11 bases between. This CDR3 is CASSLSGVGNEQFF. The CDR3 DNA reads TGTGCCAGCAGCTTGTCCGGGGTGGGCAATGAGCAGTTCTTC.

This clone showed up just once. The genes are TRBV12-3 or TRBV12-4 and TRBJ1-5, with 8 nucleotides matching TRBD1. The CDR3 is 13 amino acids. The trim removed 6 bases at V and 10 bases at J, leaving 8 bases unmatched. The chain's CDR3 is CASSLGQGGPQHF. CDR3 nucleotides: TGTGCCAGCAGCCTTGGACAGGGTGGCCCCCAGCATTTT.

The CDR3 DNA sequence: TGTGCCAGTAGTTATAATGGACAGGGGATAATCAATGGCTACACCTTC. Encoded protein: CASSYNGQGIINGYTF. J is TRBJ1-2 and V is TRBV19; 9 bases map to TRBD1. V lost 5 bases and J lost 6; bases outside the gene matches: 13. Germline lookup yields CDR1 LNHDA and CDR2 SQIVND (reference sequence). CDR3 length equals 16 residues.

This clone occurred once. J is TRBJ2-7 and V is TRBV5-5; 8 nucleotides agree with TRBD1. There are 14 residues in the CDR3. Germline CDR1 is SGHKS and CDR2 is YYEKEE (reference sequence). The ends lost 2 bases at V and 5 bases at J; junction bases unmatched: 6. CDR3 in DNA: TGTGCCAGCAGCTTTACAGGGGGAGGAAACGAGCAGTACTTC. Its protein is CASSFTGGGNEQYF. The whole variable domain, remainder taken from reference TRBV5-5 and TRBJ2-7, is DAGVTQSPTHLIKTRGQQVTLRCSPISGHKSVSWYQQVLGQGPQFIFQYYEKEERGRGNFPDRFSARQFPNYSSELNVNALLLGDSALYLCASSFTGGGNEQYFGPGTRLTVT.

CDR3 coding DNA: TGTGCCAGCAGCCGGGACAGGGCGAACACCGGGGAGCTGTTTTTT. Amino acid sequence: CASSRDRANTGELFF. The chain recombines TRBV3-1 (or the pseudogene TRBV3-2) with TRBJ2-2; 9 bases align to TRBD1. CDR1 is LGHDT and CDR2 is YNNKEL in the germline V gene (reference sequence). V shed 4 bases, J shed 0 bases, and the junction held 0 bases outside the gene matches. The CDR3 totals 15 residues.

CDR3 in amino acids: CASSGKVGTGSYEQYF. In DNA form, the CDR3 reads TGTGCCAGCAGTGGGAAGGTTGGGACAGGGTCCTACGAGCAGTACTTC. The rearrangement joins TRBV25-1 to TRBJ2-7, with 9 bases identical to TRBD1. With V trimmed by 4 bases and J by 1 base, 8 bases remained unmatched. The CDR3 length is 16 residues. CDR1 MGHDK and CDR2 SYGVNS come from the germline V gene.

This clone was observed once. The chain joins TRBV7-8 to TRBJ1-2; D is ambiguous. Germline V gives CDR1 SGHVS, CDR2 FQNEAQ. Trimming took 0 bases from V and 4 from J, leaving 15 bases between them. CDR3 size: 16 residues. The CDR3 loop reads CASSLAYPSTGYGYTF. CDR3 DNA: TGTGCCAGCAGCTTAGCTTACCCGTCGACGGGCTATGGCTACACCTTC.

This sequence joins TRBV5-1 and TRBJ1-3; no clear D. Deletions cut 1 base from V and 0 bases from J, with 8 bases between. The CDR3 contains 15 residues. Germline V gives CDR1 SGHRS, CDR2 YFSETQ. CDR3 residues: CASSLFGNSGNTIYF. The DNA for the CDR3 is TGCGCCAGCAGCTTGTTCGGGAACTCTGGAAACACCATATATTTT.

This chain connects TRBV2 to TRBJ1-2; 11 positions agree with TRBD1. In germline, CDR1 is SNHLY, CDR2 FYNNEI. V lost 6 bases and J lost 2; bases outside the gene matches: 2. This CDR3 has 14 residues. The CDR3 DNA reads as TGTGCCAGCAGGGGGGACAGGGGGAACTATGGCTACACCTTC. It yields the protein CASRGDRGNYGYTF.

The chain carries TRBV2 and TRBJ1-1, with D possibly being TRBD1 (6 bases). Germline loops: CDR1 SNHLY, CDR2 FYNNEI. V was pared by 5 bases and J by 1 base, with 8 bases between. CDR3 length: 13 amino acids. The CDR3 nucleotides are TGTGCCAGCAGTAGACAGGCGAACACTGAAGCTTTCTTT. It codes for CASSRQANTEAFF.